The following is a TCR beta chain sequence with its context. Its antigen remains unidentified. Only in-frame clones appear in the TCRdb table, and some are missing; sequencing was by immunoSEQ multiplex PCR. In the table there are about 200,000 clones, roughly 85% of which are singletons. The sample belongs to a study of cytomegalovirus exposure and HLA in healthy donors. Regarding the study as a whole: Most TCR sequences showed up rarely, but some public TCRs showed up in many donors.

In germline, CDR1 is SQVTM, CDR2 ANQGSEA. V shed 5 bases and J shed 5 bases, with 6 bases lying between them. CDR3 length: 10 amino acids. The specimen was PBMCs. This receptor was obtained from a woman younger than 35 in good health and CMV-seronegative. The chain couples TRBV29-1 to TRBJ2-5; no reliable D call. The CDR3 nucleotides read TGCAGCGTTTCCGGCGAGACCCAGTACTTC. This sequence encodes CSVSGETQYF. Full variable domain (rest looked up from reference TRBV29-1 and TRBJ2-5): SAVISQKPSRDICQRGTSLTIQCQVDSQVTMMFWYRQQPGQSLTLIATANQGSEATYESGFVIDKFPISRPNLTFSTLTVSNMSPEDSSIYLCSVSGETQYFGPGTRLLVL.